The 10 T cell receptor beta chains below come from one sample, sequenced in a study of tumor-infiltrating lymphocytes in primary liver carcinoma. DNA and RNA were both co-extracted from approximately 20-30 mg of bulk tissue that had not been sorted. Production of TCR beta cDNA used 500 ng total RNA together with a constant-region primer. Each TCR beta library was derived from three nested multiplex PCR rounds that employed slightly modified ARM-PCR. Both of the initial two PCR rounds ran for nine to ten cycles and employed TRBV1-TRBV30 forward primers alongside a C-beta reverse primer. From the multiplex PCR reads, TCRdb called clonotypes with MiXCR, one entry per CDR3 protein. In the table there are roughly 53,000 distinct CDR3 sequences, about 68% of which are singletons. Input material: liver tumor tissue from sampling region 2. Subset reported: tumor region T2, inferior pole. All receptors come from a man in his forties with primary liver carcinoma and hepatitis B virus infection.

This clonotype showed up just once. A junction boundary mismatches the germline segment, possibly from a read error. CDR3 nucleotides: TGCGTCAGCAGCCAAGATATACTAGCTTTGGATAGGCAGTATTTT. Its translation is CVSSQDILALDRQYF. V is TRBV4-1 and J is TRBJ2-3, with D possibly matching TRBD2 (6 bases). The CDR3 consists of 15 residues. Germline V gene data show CDR1 as MGHRA and CDR2 as YSYEKL.

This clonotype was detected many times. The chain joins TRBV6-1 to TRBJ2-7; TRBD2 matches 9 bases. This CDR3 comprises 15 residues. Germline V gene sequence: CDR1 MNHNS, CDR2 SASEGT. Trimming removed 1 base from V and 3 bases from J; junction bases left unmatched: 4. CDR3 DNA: TGTGCCAGCAGTGAAGAGGGAGCGGGAGGCTACGAGCAGTACTTC. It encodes CASSEEGAGGYEQYF.

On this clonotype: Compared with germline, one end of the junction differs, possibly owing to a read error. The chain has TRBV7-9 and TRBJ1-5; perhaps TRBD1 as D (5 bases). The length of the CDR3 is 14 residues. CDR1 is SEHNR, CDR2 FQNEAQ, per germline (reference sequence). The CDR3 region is CASSAGGGNQSQHF. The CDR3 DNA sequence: TGTGCCAGCAGTGCGGGCGGGGGGAATCAGTCCCAGCATTTT. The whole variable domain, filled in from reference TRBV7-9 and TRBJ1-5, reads DTGVSQNPRHKITKRGQNVTFRCDPISEHNRLYWYRQTLGQGPEFLTYFQNEAQLEKSRLLSDRFSAERPKGSFSTLEIQRTEQGDSAMYLCASSAGGGNQSQHFGDGTRLSIL.

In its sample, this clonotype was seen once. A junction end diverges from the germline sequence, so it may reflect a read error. The CDR3 loop is CASSPRGAGEDSYDEQFF. CDR3 DNA: TGCGCCAGCAGTCCTAGGGGAGCGGGAGAAGACTCCTACGATGAGCAGTTCTTC. V and J are TRBV12-3 or TRBV12-4 and TRBJ2-1; TRBD2 aligns across 8 bases. This CDR3 comprises 18 residues.

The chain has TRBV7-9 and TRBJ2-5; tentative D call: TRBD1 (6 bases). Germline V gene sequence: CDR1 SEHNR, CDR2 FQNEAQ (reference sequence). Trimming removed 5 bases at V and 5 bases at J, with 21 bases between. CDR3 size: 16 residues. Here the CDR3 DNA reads TGTGCCAGCAGCCCAGGGGCCCCGGTTTTAGCGGAGACCCAGTACTTC. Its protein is CASSPGAPVLAETQYF. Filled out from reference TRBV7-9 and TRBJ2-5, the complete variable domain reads DTGVSQNPRHKITKRGQNVTFRCDPISEHNRLYWYRQTLGQGPEFLTYFQNEAQLEKSRLLSDRFSAERPKGSFSTLEIQRTEQGDSAMYLCASSPGAPVLAETQYFGPGTRLLVL.

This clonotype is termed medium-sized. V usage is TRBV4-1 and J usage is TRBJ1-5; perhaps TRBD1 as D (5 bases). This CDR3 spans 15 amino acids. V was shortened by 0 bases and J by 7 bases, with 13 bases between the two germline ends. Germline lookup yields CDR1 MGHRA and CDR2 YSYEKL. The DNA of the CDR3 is TGCGCCAGCAGCCAAGATATCGCAGGGTGGCAGCCCCAGCATTTT. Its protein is CASSQDIAGWQPQHF.

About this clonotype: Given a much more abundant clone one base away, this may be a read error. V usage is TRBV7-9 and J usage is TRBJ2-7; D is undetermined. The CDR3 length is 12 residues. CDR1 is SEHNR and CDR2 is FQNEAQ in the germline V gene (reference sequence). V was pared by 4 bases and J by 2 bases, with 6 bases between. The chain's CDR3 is CASSWGTYEQYF. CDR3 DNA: TGTGCCAGCAGCTGGGGTACCTACGAGCAGTACTTC.

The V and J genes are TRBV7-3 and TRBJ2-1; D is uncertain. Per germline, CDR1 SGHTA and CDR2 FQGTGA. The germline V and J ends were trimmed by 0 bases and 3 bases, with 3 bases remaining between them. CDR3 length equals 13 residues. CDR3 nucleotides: TGTGCCAGCAGCTTAACTAGCTACAATGAGCAGTTCTTC. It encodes CASSLTSYNEQFF. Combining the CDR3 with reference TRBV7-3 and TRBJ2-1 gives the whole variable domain GAGVSQTPSNKVTEKGKYVELRCDPISGHTALYWYRQSLGQGPEFLIYFQGTGAADDSGLPNDRFFAVRPEGSVSTLKIQRTERGDSAVYLCASSLTSYNEQFFGPGTRLTVL.

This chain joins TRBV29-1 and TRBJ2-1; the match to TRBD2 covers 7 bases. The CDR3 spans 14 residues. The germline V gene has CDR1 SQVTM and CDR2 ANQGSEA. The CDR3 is CRVARTLAESEQFF. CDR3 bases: TGCAGGGTCGCCCGAACGCTAGCGGAAAGTGAGCAGTTCTTC.

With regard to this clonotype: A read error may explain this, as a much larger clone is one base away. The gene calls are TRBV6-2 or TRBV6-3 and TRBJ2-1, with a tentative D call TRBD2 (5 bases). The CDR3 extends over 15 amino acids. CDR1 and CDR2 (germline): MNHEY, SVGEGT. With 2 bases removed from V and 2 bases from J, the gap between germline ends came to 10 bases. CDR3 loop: CASSYGERAYNEQFF. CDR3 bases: TGTGCCAGCAGTTACGGAGAGAGGGCCTACAATGAGCAGTTCTTC.